The 6 T cell receptor beta chains reported below all come from one sample, sequenced in a study of blood T cells in healthy people across ages. A sample-barcoded 5' primer and a J-beta primer mix were used in a second PCR of roughly 7 to 11 cycles. Via MiXCR, TCRdb re-called the 5' RACE reads, giving one row per CDR3 protein. This sample has under 2 million distinct CDR3 sequences, with about 31% found just once. Sequenced sample: blood. The source of these receptors is a woman in her 30s in good health.

The chain links TRBV28 to TRBJ1-1; possible D gene TRBD1, 5 bases. Per germline, CDR1 MDHEN and CDR2 SYDVKM. V was trimmed by 3 bases and J by 2 bases, leaving 16 bases between them. The CDR3 extends over 16 amino acids. The CDR3 coding sequence is TGTGCCAGCAGTTTCCGACAGAATCGAGAAAACACTGAAGCTTTCTTT. This encodes CASSFRQNRENTEAFF.

This clonotype was observed a handful of times. The V gene is TRBV20-1, the J gene TRBJ1-2, with D possibly being TRBD1 (5 bases). CDR1 DFQATT and CDR2 SNEGSKA come from the germline V gene (reference sequence). This CDR3 has 13 amino acids. The germline V and J ends were trimmed by 1 base and 4 bases, with 10 bases remaining between them. The CDR3 region has the DNA TGCAGTGCTAGAGCGATAGGGGTCTATGGCTACACCTTC. Translating gives CSARAIGVYGYTF.

This clonotype was picked up a small number of times. This chain connects TRBV24-1 to TRBJ2-1, with D perhaps TRBD2 (5 bases). Trimming pared 3 bases from V and 7 bases from J, leaving 12 bases between. The CDR3 totals 14 residues. The germline CDR1 and CDR2 sequences are KGHDR and SFDVKD. The CDR3: CATSDSDYANEQFF. The CDR3 nucleotides read TGTGCCACCAGTGATAGTGACTACGCGAATGAGCAGTTCTTC.

The rearrangement joins TRBV27 to TRBJ2-3; TRBD1 might be the D (6 bases). Germline CDR1 and CDR2: MNHEY and SMNVEV (reference sequence). Trimming pared 4 bases from V and 2 bases from J, leaving 13 bases between. This CDR3 is built from 15 residues. The CDR3 here is CASSSQGWVTDTQYF. The CDR3 DNA is TGTGCCAGCAGTTCACAGGGTTGGGTCACAGATACGCAGTATTTT.

J is TRBJ1-2 and V is TRBV20-1; 7 positions match TRBD1. V lost 3 bases and J lost 8; bases outside the gene matches: 6. Germline V gives CDR1 DFQATT, CDR2 SNEGSKA (reference sequence). The CDR3 extends over 12 amino acids. The CDR3 DNA reads TGCAGTGCTAGTAATCCAGGGGGGGGCTACACCTTC. This translates into CSASNPGGGYTF.

In this sample, this clonotype turned up a few times. V is TRBV12-3 or TRBV12-4 and J is TRBJ2-1; 9 bases are shared with TRBD1. There are 14 residues in the CDR3. Unmatched junction bases numbered 3, after V lost 6 bases and J lost 3 bases. The CDR3 DNA is TGTGCCAGCAGCGGGACAGGGAACTACAATGAGCAGTTCTTC. Amino acid sequence: CASSGTGNYNEQFF.